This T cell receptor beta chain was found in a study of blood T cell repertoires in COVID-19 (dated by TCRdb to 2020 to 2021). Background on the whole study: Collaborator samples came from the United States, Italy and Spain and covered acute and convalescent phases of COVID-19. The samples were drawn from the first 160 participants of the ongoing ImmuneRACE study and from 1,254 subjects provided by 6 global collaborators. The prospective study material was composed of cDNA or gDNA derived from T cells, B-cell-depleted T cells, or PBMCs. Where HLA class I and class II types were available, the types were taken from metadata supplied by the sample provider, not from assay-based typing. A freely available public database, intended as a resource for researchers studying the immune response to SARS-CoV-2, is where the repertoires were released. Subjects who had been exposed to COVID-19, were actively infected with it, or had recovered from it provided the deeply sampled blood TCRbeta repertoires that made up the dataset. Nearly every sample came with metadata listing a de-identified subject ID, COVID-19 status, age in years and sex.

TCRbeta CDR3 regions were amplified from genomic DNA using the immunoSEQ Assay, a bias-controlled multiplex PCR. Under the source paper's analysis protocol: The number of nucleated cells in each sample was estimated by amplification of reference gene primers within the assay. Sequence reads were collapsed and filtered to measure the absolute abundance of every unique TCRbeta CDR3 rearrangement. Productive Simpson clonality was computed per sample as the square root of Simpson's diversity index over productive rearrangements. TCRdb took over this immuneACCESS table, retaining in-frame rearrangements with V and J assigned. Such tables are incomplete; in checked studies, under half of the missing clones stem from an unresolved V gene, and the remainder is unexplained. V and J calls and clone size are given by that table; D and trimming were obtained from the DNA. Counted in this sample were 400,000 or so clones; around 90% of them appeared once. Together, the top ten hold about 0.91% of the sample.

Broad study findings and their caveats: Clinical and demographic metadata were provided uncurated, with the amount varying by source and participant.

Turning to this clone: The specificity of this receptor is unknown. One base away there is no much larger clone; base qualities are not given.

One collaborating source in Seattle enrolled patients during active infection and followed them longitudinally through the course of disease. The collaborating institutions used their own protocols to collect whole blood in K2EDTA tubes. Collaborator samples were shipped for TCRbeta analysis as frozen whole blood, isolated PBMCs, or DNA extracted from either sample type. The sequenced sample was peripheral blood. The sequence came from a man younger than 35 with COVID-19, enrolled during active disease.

The CDR3 corresponds to CASSEVGLDRYEQYF. The sequenced DNA is TGTGCCAGCAGTGAAGTGGGACTAGATCGCTACGAGCAGTACTTC. The chain links TRBV6-1 with TRBJ2-7, with TRBD2 matching 8 junction bases. CDR1 and CDR2 are drawn from the germline V gene: MNHNS, SASEGT. The CDR3 has 15 amino acids, counting the end cysteine and phenylalanine. CDR3 DNA is the only sequence kept; it has 45 bases, read in frame from the first base. Germline trimming: 1 base from V, 3 bases from J; junction bases outside gene matches: 5.